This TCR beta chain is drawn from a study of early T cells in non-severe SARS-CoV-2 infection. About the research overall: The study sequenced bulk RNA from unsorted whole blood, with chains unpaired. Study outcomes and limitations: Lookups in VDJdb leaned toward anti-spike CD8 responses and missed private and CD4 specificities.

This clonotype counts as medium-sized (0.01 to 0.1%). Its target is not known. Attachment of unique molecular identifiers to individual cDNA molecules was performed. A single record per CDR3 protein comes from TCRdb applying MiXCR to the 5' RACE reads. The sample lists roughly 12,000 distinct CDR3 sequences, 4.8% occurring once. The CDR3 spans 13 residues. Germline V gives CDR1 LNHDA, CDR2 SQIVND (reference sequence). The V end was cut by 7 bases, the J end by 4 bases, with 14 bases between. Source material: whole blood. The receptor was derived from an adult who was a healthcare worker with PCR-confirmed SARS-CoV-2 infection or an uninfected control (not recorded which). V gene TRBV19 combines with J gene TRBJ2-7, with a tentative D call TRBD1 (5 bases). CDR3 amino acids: CASTDRRGYEQYF. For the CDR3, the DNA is TGTGCCAGTACCGACAGAAGGGGATACGAGCAGTACTTC. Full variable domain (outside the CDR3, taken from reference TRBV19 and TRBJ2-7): DGGITQSPKYLFRKEGQNVTLSCEQNLNHDAMYWYRQDPGQGLRLIYYSQIVNDFQKGDIAEGYSVSREKKESFPLTVTSAQKNPTAFYLCASTDRRGYEQYFGPGTRLTVT.